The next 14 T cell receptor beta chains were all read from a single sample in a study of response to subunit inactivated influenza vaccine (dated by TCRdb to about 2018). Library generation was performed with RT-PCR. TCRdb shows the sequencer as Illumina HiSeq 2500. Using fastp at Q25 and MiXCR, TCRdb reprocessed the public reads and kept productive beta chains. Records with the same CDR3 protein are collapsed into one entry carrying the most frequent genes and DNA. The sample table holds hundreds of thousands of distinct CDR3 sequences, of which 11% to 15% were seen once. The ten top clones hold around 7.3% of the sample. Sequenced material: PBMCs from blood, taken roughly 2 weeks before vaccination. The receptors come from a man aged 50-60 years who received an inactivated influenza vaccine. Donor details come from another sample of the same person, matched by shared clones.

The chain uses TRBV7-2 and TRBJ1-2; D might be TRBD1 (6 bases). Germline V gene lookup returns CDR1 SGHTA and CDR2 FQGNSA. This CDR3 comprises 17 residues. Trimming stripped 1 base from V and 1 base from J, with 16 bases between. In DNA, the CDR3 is TGTGCCAGCAGCTTAGTAAAGACTGGACAGCGTAACTATGGCTACACCTTC. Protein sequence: CASSLVKTGQRNYGYTF.

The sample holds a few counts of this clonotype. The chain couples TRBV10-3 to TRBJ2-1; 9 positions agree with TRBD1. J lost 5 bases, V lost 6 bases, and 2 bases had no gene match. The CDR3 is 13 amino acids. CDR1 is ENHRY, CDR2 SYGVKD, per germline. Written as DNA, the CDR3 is TGTGCCATCAGCGGACAGGGGAACAATGAGCAGTTCTTC. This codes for CAISGQGNNEQFF.

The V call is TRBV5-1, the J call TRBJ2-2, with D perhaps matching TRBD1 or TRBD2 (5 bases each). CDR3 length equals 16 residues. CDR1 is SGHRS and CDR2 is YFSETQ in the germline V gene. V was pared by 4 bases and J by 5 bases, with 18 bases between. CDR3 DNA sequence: TGCGCCAGCAGCCAGACCCCAGGGAGTGGGACCGGGGAGCTGTTTTTT. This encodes CASSQTPGSGTGELFF.

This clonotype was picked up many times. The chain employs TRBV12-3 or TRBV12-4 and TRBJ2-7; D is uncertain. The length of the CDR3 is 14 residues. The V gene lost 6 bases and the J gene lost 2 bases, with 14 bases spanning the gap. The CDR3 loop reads CASSPGGRPYEQYF. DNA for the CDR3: TGTGCCAGCAGCCCTGGCGGCCGACCCTACGAGCAGTACTTC.

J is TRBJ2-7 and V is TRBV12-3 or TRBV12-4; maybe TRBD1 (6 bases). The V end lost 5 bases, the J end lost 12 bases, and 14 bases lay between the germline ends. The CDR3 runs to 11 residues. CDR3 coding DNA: TGTGCCAGCAGTCTGTGGACAGATCGGTACTTC. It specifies CASSLWTDRYF.

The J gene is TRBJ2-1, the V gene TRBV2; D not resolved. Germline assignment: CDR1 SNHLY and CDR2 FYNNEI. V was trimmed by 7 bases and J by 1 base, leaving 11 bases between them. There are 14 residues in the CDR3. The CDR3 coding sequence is TGTGCCAGCACTCGACGGCCGTCCTACAATGAGCAGTTCTTC. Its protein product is CASTRRPSYNEQFF.

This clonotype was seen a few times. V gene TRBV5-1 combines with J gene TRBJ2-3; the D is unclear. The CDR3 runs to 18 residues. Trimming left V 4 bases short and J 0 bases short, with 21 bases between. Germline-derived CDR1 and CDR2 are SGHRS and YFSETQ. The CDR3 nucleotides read TGCGCCAGCAGCCCAGCTCCCTTGGGTCACACCAGCACAGATACGCAGTATTTT. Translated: CASSPAPLGHTSTDTQYF.

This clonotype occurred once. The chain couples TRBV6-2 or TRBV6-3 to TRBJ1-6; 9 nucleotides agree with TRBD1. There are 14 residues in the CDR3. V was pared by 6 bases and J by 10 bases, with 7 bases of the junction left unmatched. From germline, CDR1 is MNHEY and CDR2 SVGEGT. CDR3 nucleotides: TGTGCCAGCAGCAAAGGACAGGGGTACTCACCCCTCCACTTT. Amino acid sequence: CASSKGQGYSPLHF.

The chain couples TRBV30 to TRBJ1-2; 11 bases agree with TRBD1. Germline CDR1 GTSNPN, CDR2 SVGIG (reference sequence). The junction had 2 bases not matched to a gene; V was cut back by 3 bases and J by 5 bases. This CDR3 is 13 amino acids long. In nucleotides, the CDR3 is TGTGCCTGGAGCTGGGACAGGGGGTATGGCTACACCTTC. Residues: CAWSWDRGYGYTF. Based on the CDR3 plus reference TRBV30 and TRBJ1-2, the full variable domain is SQTIHQWPATLVQPVGSPLSLECTVEGTSNPNLYWYRQAAGRGLQLLFYSVGIGQISSEVPQNLSASRPQDRQFILSSKKLLLSDSGFYLCAWSWDRGYGYTFGSGTRLTVV.

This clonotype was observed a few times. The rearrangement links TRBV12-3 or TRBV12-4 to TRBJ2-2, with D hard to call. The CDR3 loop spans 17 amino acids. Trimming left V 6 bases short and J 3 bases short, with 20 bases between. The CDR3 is CASSPQMGFIDTGELFF. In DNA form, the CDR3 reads TGTGCCAGCAGCCCCCAAATGGGTTTCATAGACACCGGGGAGCTGTTTTTT.

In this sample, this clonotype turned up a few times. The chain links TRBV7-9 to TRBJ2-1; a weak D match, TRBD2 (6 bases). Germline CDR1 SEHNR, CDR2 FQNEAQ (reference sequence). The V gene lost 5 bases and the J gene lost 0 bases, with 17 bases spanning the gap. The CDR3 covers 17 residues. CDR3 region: CASSPILAEFSYNEQFF. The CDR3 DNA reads TGTGCCAGCAGCCCTATATTAGCGGAGTTCTCCTACAATGAGCAGTTCTTC.

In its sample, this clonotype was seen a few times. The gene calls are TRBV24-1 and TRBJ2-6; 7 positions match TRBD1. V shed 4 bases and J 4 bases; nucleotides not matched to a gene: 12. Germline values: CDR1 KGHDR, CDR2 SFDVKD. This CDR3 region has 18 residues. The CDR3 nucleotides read TGTGCCACCAGTGACTCCTACCTACCGGGACAGGGGGCCAACGTCCTGACTTTC. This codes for CATSDSYLPGQGANVLTF.

CDR3 region: CASRTGTGITGELFF. As DNA, the CDR3 is TGTGCCAGCAGGACCGGGACAGGGATTACCGGGGAGCTGTTTTTT. The rearrangement uses TRBV7-6 and TRBJ2-2, with 9 bases that match TRBD1. The CDR3 length is 15 residues. The trim removed 6 bases at V and 5 bases at J, leaving 7 bases unmatched. CDR1 and CDR2 from the germline V gene are SGHVS and FNYEAQ.

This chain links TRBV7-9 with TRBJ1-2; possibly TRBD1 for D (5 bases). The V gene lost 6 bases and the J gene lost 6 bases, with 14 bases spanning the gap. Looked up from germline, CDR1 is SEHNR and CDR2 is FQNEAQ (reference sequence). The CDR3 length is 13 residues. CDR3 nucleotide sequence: TGTGCCAGCAGACAAAGCCAGGGCGATGGCTACACCTTC. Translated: CASRQSQGDGYTF.